These 23 T cell receptor beta chains were sequenced from one sample in a study of control samples from healthy donors and cancer patients. Some clones are missing from TCRdb's copy, which holds only in-frame ones; the method was immunoSEQ multiplex PCR. The table records 110,000 or so clones, roughly 79% of them present only once. The sequencing input was blood. The origin of the receptors is a man in his late teens or twenties in good health.

The chain has TRBV14 and TRBJ1-2, with D unclear. The CDR3 is 13 amino acids. Between the trimmed V and J ends, which lost 2 bases and 5 bases, there was a span of 9 bases. In germline, CDR1 is SGHDN, CDR2 FVKESK. CDR3 loop: CASSQLRTYGYTF. The DNA of the CDR3 is TGTGCCAGCAGCCAACTACGAACGTATGGCTACACCTTC.

This chain connects TRBV30 to TRBJ2-4; 9 bases are a match to TRBD1. Germline values: CDR1 GTSNPN, CDR2 SVGIG (reference sequence). V was clipped by 3 bases and J by 3 bases; unmatched bases: 9. There are 16 residues in the CDR3. The CDR3 region is CAWSKNRGQVKNIQYF. Here the CDR3 DNA reads TGTGCCTGGAGCAAAAACAGGGGGCAAGTCAAAAACATTCAGTACTTC. Combining the CDR3 with reference TRBV30 and TRBJ2-4 gives the whole variable domain SQTIHQWPATLVQPVGSPLSLECTVEGTSNPNLYWYRQAAGRGLQLLFYSVGIGQISSEVPQNLSASRPQDRQFILSSKKLLLSDSGFYLCAWSKNRGQVKNIQYFGAGTRLSVL.

The CDR3 reads CASSFYPSRGGPYEQYF. The CDR3 DNA follows: TGTGCCAGCAGTTTTTACCCCAGCCGGGGGGGCCCCTACGAGCAGTACTTC. The chain uses TRBV28 and TRBJ2-7; 8 bases fit TRBD2. This CDR3 contains 17 residues. V gave up 3 bases and J gave up 2 bases; unmatched junction bases: 12. The germline V gene has CDR1 MDHEN and CDR2 SYDVKM.

This rearrangement joins TRBV7-9 to TRBJ2-7; D remains ambiguous. CDR1 is SEHNR, CDR2 FQNEAQ, per germline (reference sequence). CDR3 size: 13 residues. V lost 5 bases, J lost 1 base, and 9 bases lay in between. Written as DNA, the CDR3 is TGTGCCAGCAGCAACGGCGGTTCCTACGAGCAGTACTTC. Translation gives CASSNGGSYEQYF.

Only a few counts were recorded for this clone. This rearrangement joins TRBV11-2 to TRBJ2-3, with 8 bases that match TRBD2. CDR3 length: 16 residues. Trimming at V came to 5 bases and at J to 0 bases, leaving 7 bases not matched to a gene. Germline V gene data show CDR1 as SGHAT and CDR2 as FQNNGV. The CDR3 DNA reads as TGTGCCAGCAGCCTCACGGGGGGGACTAGCACAGATACGCAGTATTTT. The encoded protein is CASSLTGGTSTDTQYF.

The chain employs TRBV1 and TRBJ1-4; TRBD1, the D gene given by the table, was not confirmed from the DNA. TRBV1 is annotated as a pseudogene. The CDR3 length is 16 residues. CDR3 protein: CTSSHRTGTGEEKLFF. The CDR3 bases are TGCACCAGCAGCCACCGAACCGGGACAGGGGAAGAAAAACTGTTTTTT.

This clone has only one observation. This chain uses TRBV19 with TRBJ1-2; maybe TRBD1 (6 bases). Germline V gene lookup returns CDR1 LNHDA and CDR2 SQIVND (reference sequence). There are 15 residues in the CDR3. Trimming pared 6 bases from V and 4 bases from J, leaving 18 bases between. As DNA, the CDR3 is TGTGCCAGTAGGTGGGCTGGAGGGGGAAGCTATGGCTACACCTTC. Encoded protein: CASRWAGGGSYGYTF.

V is TRBV7-9 and J is TRBJ1-1; D gene unclear. Germline-derived CDR1 and CDR2 are SEHNR and FQNEAQ (reference sequence). The CDR3 sequence is 14 residues long. The ends were cut back, 3 bases at V and 4 bases at J, with 12 bases in the middle. CDR3 sequence (DNA): TGTGCCAGCAGCTTGGAGGGCCGGGGCACTGAAGCTTTCTTT. As protein: CASSLEGRGTEAFF.

In nucleotides, the CDR3 is TGTGCCAGCAGCGTGTCTAGCGGGATCACAGATACGCAGTATTTT. Translating it yields CASSVSSGITDTQYF. The V and J genes are TRBV9 and TRBJ2-3, with TRBD2 identical over 9 bases. The CDR3 contains 15 residues. The germline CDR1 and CDR2 sequences are SGDLS and YYNGEE. Germline trimming cut 2 bases from V and 2 bases from J; bases unmatched to any gene: 3.

The V call is TRBV7-2, the J call TRBJ1-6; weak D call: TRBD1 (5 bases). CDR1 is SGHTA and CDR2 is FQGNSA in the germline V gene. The CDR3 runs 15 residues. Trimming left V 5 bases short and J 7 bases short, with 15 bases between. This CDR3 reads CASSTGVASNSPLHF. The CDR3 region has the DNA TGTGCCAGCAGCACGGGGGTGGCTTCAAATTCACCCCTCCACTTT.

This clone was seen a single time. J is TRBJ1-5 and V is TRBV9; no reliable D call. From germline, CDR1 is SGDLS and CDR2 YYNGEE. The CDR3 runs to 18 residues. The V end lost 7 bases, the J end lost 9 bases, and 32 bases lay between the germline ends. CDR3 nucleotides: TGTGCCAGCCATGGTGGGCGAAGGAGGATGGGCAGCGTAGGGCCCCAGCATTTT. Encoded protein: CASHGGRRRMGSVGPQHF.

The gene calls are TRBV5-1 and TRBJ1-2, with TRBD1 matching over 7 bases. This CDR3 spans 15 amino acids. Trimming at V came to 1 base and at J to 3 bases, leaving 6 bases not matched to a gene. Germline V gene data show CDR1 as SGHRS and CDR2 as YFSETQ. The CDR3 spells CASSLQTGQDYGYTF. The CDR3, as DNA: TGCGCCAGCAGCTTGCAAACCGGACAGGACTATGGCTACACCTTC.

The chain has TRBV6-6 and TRBJ2-3; 7 bases fit TRBD1. V shed 5 bases, J shed 0 bases, and the junction held 14 bases outside the gene matches. This CDR3 spans 18 amino acids. CDR1 is MNHNY and CDR2 is SVGAGI in the germline V gene (reference sequence). CDR3 amino acids: CASSPTGRGRSSTDTQYF. DNA for the CDR3: TGTGCCAGCAGTCCAACGGGAAGGGGGCGATCTAGCACAGATACGCAGTATTTT.

The gene calls are TRBV27 and TRBJ2-7; D may be TRBD2 (6 bases). The germline V gene has CDR1 MNHEY and CDR2 SMNVEV (reference sequence). The V and J ends lost 8 bases and 5 bases respectively, with 13 bases between them. This CDR3 region has 12 residues. CDR3 DNA: TGTGCCAGCTCCATCGGAGGGGACGAGCAGTACTTC. Protein product: CASSIGGDEQYF.

This chain's CDR3 is CATGDGGAREETQYF. For the CDR3, the DNA is TGTGCCACCGGGGACGGGGGGGCCCGGGAAGAGACCCAGTACTTC. This sequence joins TRBV15 and TRBJ2-5, with 8 positions matching TRBD2. The CDR3 has 15 amino acids. V lost 8 bases to trimming and J lost 3 bases; unmatched junction nucleotides: 11. Germline-derived CDR1 and CDR2 are LNHNV and YYDKDF (reference sequence).

Remarks on this clone: A junction end diverges from the germline sequence, so it may reflect a read error. This sequence joins TRBV7-7 and TRBJ2-5; tentatively, D is TRBD2 (6 bases). CDR1 is SSHAT and CDR2 is FNYEAQ in the germline V gene (reference sequence). The CDR3 contains 15 residues. The CDR3 protein is CASSLSSGDGETQYF. In nucleotides, the CDR3 is TGTGCTAGCAGCTTAAGTTCGGGGGACGGAGAGACCCAGTACTTC.

The V call is TRBV12-5, the J call TRBJ2-1; 15 bases line up with TRBD2. Germline V lookup: CDR1 LGHNT, CDR2 FRNRAP. CDR3 size: 20 residues. V gave up 6 bases and J gave up 0 bases; unmatched junction bases: 12. CDR3 amino acids: CASGFLGTSGGTSSYNEQFF. For the CDR3, the DNA is TGTGCTAGTGGATTTCTCGGGACTAGCGGGGGGACTAGCTCCTACAATGAGCAGTTCTTC.

The genes are TRBV19 and TRBJ1-5; D gene unclear. Trimming shortened V by 3 bases and J by 0 bases, and 9 bases separated the two germline ends. The CDR3 has 15 residues. The germline CDR1 and CDR2 sequences are LNHDA and SQIVND (reference sequence). CDR3 DNA: TGTGCCAGTAGTATGGCAGGCTATAGCAATCAGCCCCAGCATTTT. Its protein product is CASSMAGYSNQPQHF. Looking up the rest from reference TRBV19 and TRBJ1-5 gives the full variable domain: DGGITQSPKYLFRKEGQNVTLSCEQNLNHDAMYWYRQDPGQGLRLIYYSQIVNDFQKGDIAEGYSVSREKKESFPLTVTSAQKNPTAFYLCASSMAGYSNQPQHFGDGTRLSIL.

There are a few counts of this clone. This chain links TRBV18 with TRBJ2-5; D is unresolved. CDR1 is KGHSH and CDR2 is LQKENI in the germline V gene. V lost 5 bases to trimming and J lost 4 bases, with 11 bases between them. This CDR3 is built from 13 residues. The CDR3 DNA is TGTGCCAGCTCAGTCGTAAATAGAGAGACCCAGTACTTC. It codes for CASSVVNRETQYF.

The V and J genes are TRBV6-6 and TRBJ2-1, with 9 positions matching TRBD2. Per the germline V gene, CDR1 is MNHNY and CDR2 is SVGAGI (reference sequence). Trimming at V came to 10 bases and at J to 5 bases, leaving 9 bases not matched to a gene. The CDR3 totals 14 residues. CDR3 sequence reads: CATRPSGGHNEQFF. CDR3 in DNA: TGTGCCACCCGTCCAAGCGGGGGGCACAATGAGCAGTTCTTC.

This sequence joins TRBV3-1 (or the pseudogene TRBV3-2) and TRBJ1-2; no firm D call. The germline gives CDR1 LGHDT, CDR2 YNNKEL (reference sequence). The germline V and J ends were trimmed by 0 bases and 8 bases, with 10 bases remaining between them. This CDR3 has 13 residues. CDR3 sequence reads: CASSQDKRAGYTF. CDR3 nucleotide sequence: TGTGCCAGCAGCCAAGATAAGCGGGCCGGCTACACCTTC.

This clone was recorded once. This sequence joins TRBV27 and TRBJ2-1; a possible D gene is TRBD1 (6 bases). This CDR3 contains 14 residues. The ends were cut back, 7 bases at V and 6 bases at J, with 16 bases in the middle. CDR1 MNHEY and CDR2 SMNVEV come from the germline V gene (reference sequence). CDR3 nucleotides: TGTGCCAGCACACGGTCTGGACAGATCAATGAGCAGTTCTTC. It translates to CASTRSGQINEQFF.

This chain's CDR3 is CASSQGNGPSYNEQFF. Here the CDR3 DNA reads TGTGCCAGCAGCCAAGGCAATGGGCCCTCCTACAATGAGCAGTTCTTC. J is TRBJ2-1 and V is TRBV4-2; D gene uncertain. The CDR3 totals 16 residues. CDR1 is LGHNA and CDR2 is YNFKEQ in the germline V gene. V was cut by 1 base and J by 0 bases, with 10 bases left in between.